These 25 T cell receptor beta chains came from one sample sequenced in a study of T cell changes during pregnancy in multiple sclerosis. Sequenced by immunoSEQ multiplex PCR; TCRdb stores in-frame clones only, minus some. The sample shows tens of thousands of clones, 91% of them seen only once. Sequences were derived from peripheral blood, sampled in the second trimester of pregnancy. These receptors were collected from a female donor with multiple sclerosis, enrolled in a pregnancy study.

The chain is built from TRBV19 and TRBJ1-6; 7 bases are shared with TRBD1. Germline lookup yields CDR1 LNHDA and CDR2 SQIVND (reference sequence). The CDR3 contains 16 residues. Trimming took 3 bases from V and 8 from J; bases not matched to a gene: 10. The CDR3 nucleotides read TGTGCCAGTAGTATGGGAGACAGGGCAATTCATTCACCCCTCCACTTT. Its translation is CASSMGDRAIHSPLHF.

About this clone: The sample carries other DNA sequences with the same CDR3. The chain carries TRBV6-5 and TRBJ1-1, with D possibly TRBD1 on 6 matching bases. The CDR3 sequence is 13 residues long. Germline V lookup: CDR1 MNHEY, CDR2 SVGAGI. V was pared by 2 bases and J by 4 bases, with 8 bases between. CDR3 coding DNA: TGTGCCAGCAGTTACAGCAGGGGCACTGAAGCTTTCTTT. Translation: CASSYSRGTEAFF.

This chain uses TRBV7-2 with TRBJ2-7; 9 bases are a match to TRBD2. The CDR3 has 16 residues. Per the germline V gene, CDR1 is SGHTA and CDR2 is FQGNSA. V dropped 5 bases and J dropped 2; count of bases not matched to a gene: 10. This CDR3 is CASSRRGGGGAYEQYF. The CDR3 nucleotides are TGTGCCAGCAGCCGTAGGGGTGGCGGGGGGGCCTACGAGCAGTACTTC.

This clone occurred a few times. The CDR3 loop is CASSFTGEEQYF. As DNA, the CDR3 is TGTGCCAGCAGCTTTACAGGGGAAGAGCAGTACTTC. The rearrangement links TRBV5-5 to TRBJ2-7; 7 bases map to TRBD1. This CDR3 spans 12 amino acids. V lost 2 bases, J lost 7 bases, and 3 bases stayed unmatched. Germline CDR1 and CDR2: SGHKS and YYEKEE (reference sequence).

The chain employs TRBV4-1 and TRBJ2-1, with 10 bases fitting TRBD2. The germline gives CDR1 MGHRA, CDR2 YSYEKL. The CDR3 has 16 residues. J gave up 4 bases and V 0 bases, and 3 bases lay outside the gene matches. The DNA for the CDR3 is TGCGCCAGCAGCCAAGAACTAGCGGGGAGATACAATGAGCAGTTCTTC. It specifies CASSQELAGRYNEQFF.

The chain carries TRBV7-2 and TRBJ2-7; tentatively, D is TRBD1 (5 bases). CDR1 is SGHTA and CDR2 is FQGNSA in the germline V gene. This CDR3 comprises 15 residues. The V end lost 5 bases, the J end lost 5 bases, and 19 bases lay between the germline ends. CDR3 sequence reads: CASSVRQGRADEQYF. The CDR3 nucleotides are TGTGCCAGCAGCGTACGCCAGGGAAGAGCAGACGAGCAGTACTTC.

This clone came up once. V is TRBV6-4 and J is TRBJ1-1; tentative D call: TRBD1 (5 bases). The CDR3 extends over 13 amino acids. Trimming pared 2 bases from V and 4 bases from J, leaving 8 bases between. CDR1 is MRHNA and CDR2 is SNTAGT in the germline V gene. This CDR3 reads CASSDRGGTEAFF. CDR3 nucleotides: TGTGCCAGCAGTGACAGGGGAGGCACTGAAGCTTTCTTT.

The J gene is TRBJ1-1, the V gene TRBV6-5, with D hard to call. This CDR3 is built from 14 residues. Germline loops: CDR1 MNHEY, CDR2 SVGAGI. V was pared by 5 bases and J by 1 base, with 11 bases between. The CDR3 protein is CASSNEGWNTEAFF. As DNA, the CDR3 is TGTGCCAGCAGTAATGAGGGCTGGAACACTGAAGCTTTCTTT.

This clone has more than one count but fewer than ten. The chain recombines TRBV18 with TRBJ1-1; tentative D call: TRBD1 (5 bases). Trimming cost V 6 bases and J 0 bases, with 11 bases left between them. Germline V gene lookup returns CDR1 KGHSH and CDR2 LQKENI. The CDR3 is 14 amino acids. CDR3 protein: CASSQGRVNTEAFF. In DNA form, the CDR3 reads TGTGCCAGCTCCCAAGGCAGGGTGAACACTGAAGCTTTCTTT.

The CDR3 bases are TGTGCCAGCTCACCACCCGGGACAGTTATCTATGGCTACACCTTC. This translates into CASSPPGTVIYGYTF. The V gene is TRBV18, the J gene TRBJ1-2, with TRBD1 matching over 7 bases. Trimming at V came to 0 bases and at J to 4 bases, leaving 5 bases not matched to a gene. The CDR3 has 15 amino acids. The germline CDR1 and CDR2 sequences are KGHSH and LQKENI. The full variable domain, rest sourced from reference TRBV18 and TRBJ1-2, is NAGVMQNPRHLVRRRGQEARLRCSPMKGHSHVYWYRQLPEEGLKFMVYLQKENIIDESGMPKERFSAEFPKEGPSILRIQQVVRGDSAAYFCASSPPGTVIYGYTFGSGTRLTVV.

The CDR3 DNA is TGCAGCGTTGAAAGGAGGGGGCTTAGGACTGAAGCTTTCTTT. Translating it yields CSVERRGLRTEAFF. The chain links TRBV29-1 to TRBJ1-1; 7 nucleotides line up with TRBD1. From germline, CDR1 is SQVTM and CDR2 ANQGSEA. Unmatched junction bases numbered 8, after V lost 2 bases and J lost 5 bases. This CDR3 has 14 residues.

The V call is TRBV7-9, the J call TRBJ2-2; D might be TRBD1 (6 bases). This CDR3 region has 16 residues. The V and J ends lost 5 bases and 1 base respectively, with 14 bases between them. The germline V gene has CDR1 SEHNR and CDR2 FQNEAQ (reference sequence). The CDR3 reads CASSQRAGENTGELFF. CDR3 sequence (DNA): TGTGCCAGCAGCCAAAGGGCAGGGGAGAACACCGGGGAGCTGTTTTTT.

This sequence joins TRBV27 and TRBJ1-5; unclear D gene. This CDR3 spans 13 amino acids. Per the germline V gene, CDR1 is MNHEY and CDR2 is SMNVEV (reference sequence). V was shortened by 5 bases and J by 4 bases, with 9 bases between the two germline ends. The CDR3 nucleotides read TGTGCCAGCAGTGAGCACCTAAATCAGCCCCAGCATTTT. This gives the protein CASSEHLNQPQHF.

V gene TRBV7-3 combines with J gene TRBJ2-3, with 16 bases lining up with TRBD2. The CDR3 runs to 15 residues. Trimming removed 2 bases from V and 10 bases from J; junction bases left unmatched: 3. Germline CDR1 and CDR2: SGHTA and FQGTGA. The CDR3 protein is CASSLYGTSGRAQYF. CDR3 coding DNA: TGTGCCAGCAGCTTATACGGGACTAGCGGGAGGGCGCAGTATTTT. The whole variable domain, remainder taken from reference TRBV7-3 and TRBJ2-3, is GAGVSQTPSNKVTEKGKYVELRCDPISGHTALYWYRQSLGQGPEFLIYFQGTGAADDSGLPNDRFFAVRPEGSVSTLKIQRTERGDSAVYLCASSLYGTSGRAQYFGPGTRLTVL.

V is TRBV5-1 and J is TRBJ2-3; 8 nucleotides agree with TRBD2. Germline trimming cut 3 bases from V and 3 bases from J; bases unmatched to any gene: 6. Germline V gene data show CDR1 as SGHRS and CDR2 as YFSETQ. CDR3 length: 15 residues. CDR3 nucleotide sequence: TGCGCCAGCAGCTCCGGACTAGCTGCTACAGATACGCAGTATTTT. Translating it yields CASSSGLAATDTQYF.

This clone was seen once. V and J are TRBV6-4 and TRBJ2-7; 9 bases agree with TRBD1. Germline V gene sequence: CDR1 MRHNA, CDR2 SNTAGT. This CDR3 is built from 17 residues. V lost 0 bases to trimming and J lost 1 base; unmatched junction nucleotides: 7. The chain's CDR3 is CASSDSFGQGLSYEQYF. CDR3 in DNA: TGTGCCAGCAGTGACTCATTCGGACAGGGGTTATCCTACGAGCAGTACTTC.

The chain couples TRBV18 to TRBJ1-6, with TRBD1 matching over 9 bases. CDR1 is KGHSH, CDR2 LQKENI, per germline. This CDR3 has 12 amino acids. The V gene end was trimmed by 8 bases and the J gene end by 7 bases; junction bases not matched to a gene: 0. The CDR3 DNA follows: TGTGCCAGCGGACAGGGGAATTCACCCCTCCACTTT. Translated, it gives CASGQGNSPLHF.

This rearrangement joins TRBV9 to TRBJ1-4; 11 positions match TRBD1. Germline V gene lookup returns CDR1 SGDLS and CDR2 YYNGEE. Losses at the gene ends were 6 bases for V and 7 bases for J; bases not matched to a gene: 5. The CDR3 totals 14 residues. The CDR3 here is CASKTGTGGEKLFF. Written as DNA, the CDR3 is TGTGCCAGCAAAACCGGGACAGGGGGTGAAAAACTGTTTTTT.

Here the CDR3 DNA reads TGTGCCAGCAGTTACGGTGGGGAGCTAGCCAAAAACATTCAGTACTTC. This sequence encodes CASSYGGELAKNIQYF. The V call is TRBV6-5, the J call TRBJ2-4; possible D gene TRBD2, 5 bases. The V and J ends lost 2 bases and 0 bases respectively, with 11 bases between them. The germline gives CDR1 MNHEY, CDR2 SVGAGI. The CDR3 extends over 16 amino acids.

The chain carries TRBV10-3 and TRBJ2-1; 9 nucleotides match TRBD1. This CDR3 region has 14 residues. The V gene's germline CDR1 is ENHRY and CDR2 SYGVKD. Trimming removed 8 bases from V and 5 bases from J; junction bases left unmatched: 7. CDR3 protein: CAIRGQGDHNEQFF. The CDR3 region has the DNA TGTGCCATCCGGGGACAGGGAGATCACAATGAGCAGTTCTTC.

V usage is TRBV29-1 and J usage is TRBJ1-1, with 7 bases lining up with TRBD1. Trimming removed 0 bases from V and 2 bases from J; junction bases left unmatched: 12. This CDR3 region has 17 residues. Germline values: CDR1 SQVTM, CDR2 ANQGSEA. The DNA of the CDR3 is TGCAGCGTTGAAGACTTTTCACAGGGGCTCCTTAACACTGAAGCTTTCTTT. Translating gives CSVEDFSQGLLNTEAFF.

This CDR3 reads CASSFTSGGAYNEQFF. Here the CDR3 DNA reads TGTGCCAGCAGCTTTACTAGCGGGGGGGCTTACAATGAGCAGTTCTTC. The chain joins TRBV7-8 to TRBJ2-1, with TRBD2 identical over 13 bases. Germline CDR1 and CDR2: SGHVS and FQNEAQ. V was pared by 3 bases and J by 4 bases, with 3 bases of the junction left unmatched. The CDR3 is made up of 16 amino acids.

V usage is TRBV6-5 and J usage is TRBJ1-2; 7 bases are a match to TRBD1. The CDR3 is 13 amino acids. V lost 6 bases to trimming and J lost 2 bases; unmatched junction nucleotides: 3. Per the germline V gene, CDR1 is MNHEY and CDR2 is SVGAGI. CDR3 sequence: CASRQQGNYGYTF. The CDR3 nucleotides read TGTGCCAGCAGACAACAGGGGAACTATGGCTACACCTTC.

As DNA, the CDR3 is TGTGCCAGCGACAGGGGGGGCTACGAGCAGTACTTC. Translated: CASDRGGYEQYF. The chain combines TRBV30 with TRBJ2-7; 9 bases match TRBD1. The V and J ends lost 8 bases and 3 bases, in that order; junction bases with no gene match: 5. This CDR3 spans 12 amino acids. From germline, CDR1 is GTSNPN and CDR2 SVGIG (reference sequence).

The V gene is TRBV5-4, the J gene TRBJ2-7; 8 nucleotides line up with TRBD1. V lost 0 bases and J lost 3; bases outside the gene matches: 5. The CDR3 consists of 15 residues. Germline V CDR1 and CDR2: SGHNT, YYREEE (reference sequence). The CDR3 is CASSLDQGAIYEQYF. CDR3 in DNA: TGTGCCAGCAGCTTGGATCAGGGGGCTATCTACGAGCAGTACTTC. The full variable domain, completed using reference TRBV5-4 and TRBJ2-7, is ETGVTQSPTHLIKTRGQQVTLRCSSQSGHNTVSWYQQALGQGPQFIFQYYREEENGRGNFPPRFSGLQFPNYSSELNVNALELDDSALYLCASSLDQGAIYEQYFGPGTRLTVT.